This is a list of T cell receptor beta chains from one sample in a study of shared clonotypes between healthy human individuals. Clones were sequenced by immunoSEQ multiplex PCR, and TCRdb holds only the in-frame ones, with some missing. The table has over 400,000 clones, approximately 95% seen once; the top ten hold 0.05% to 0.08%. The sequenced sample consisted of naive CD4+ T cells sorted from blood. These receptors were obtained from a young woman in good health. Each CDR3 is given with its conserved first and last residue. A D gene is named only where the DNA matches it firmly. Some rows mark clone size as missing; the rest say once, few, many or name a class of expanded clone.

cdr3_nt	cdr3_aa	clone_size	v_call	d_call	j_call
TGTGCCAGCGAGGGCGGGGGGTCACCATTTAACACCGGGGAGCTGTTTTTT	CASEGGGSPFNTGELFF	NA	TRBV4-2	TRBD2	TRBJ2-2
TGTGCCAGCAGTTTATCGAGACAGCCCCTTACAGGGGAGACCCAGTACTTC	CASSLSRQPLTGETQYF	NA	TRBV27	NA	TRBJ2-5
TGTGCCAGCAGCTTTCTCTACGAGCAGTACTTC	CASSFLYEQYF	NA	TRBV5-4	NA	TRBJ2-7
TGTGCCGCACGAAGTACGGACAGGGCCTCCTACGAGCAGTACTTC	CAARSTDRASYEQYF	NA	TRBV2	TRBD1	TRBJ2-7
TGTGCCAGCAGCCAAGGGGCGGCCGAGACCCAGTACTTC	CASSQGAAETQYF	once	TRBV14	NA	TRBJ2-5
TGTGCCAGCAGTGGACCCGGGACAGGGACTTTGAACACTGAAGCTTTCTTT	CASSGPGTGTLNTEAFF	NA	TRBV25-1	TRBD1	TRBJ1-1
TGTGCCAGCCACACTAGCGGGAGCTCCTACGAGCAGTACTTC	CASHTSGSSYEQYF	NA	TRBV28	TRBD2	TRBJ2-7
TGTGCCAGTGTCAGCAGGATAGCAGGGCCTTACACTGAAGCTTTCTTT	CASVSRIAGPYTEAFF	NA	TRBV18	NA	TRBJ1-1
TGTGCCTGGAGTGTACTCGGCGGAGCTAGCACAGATACGCAGTATTTT	CAWSVLGGASTDTQYF	NA	TRBV30	NA	TRBJ2-3
TGCGCCAGCAAACGGGACGGCTCCTACGAGCAGTACTTC	CASKRDGSYEQYF	NA	TRBV5-1	NA	TRBJ2-7
TGTGCCAGCAGTTTATCTAACAGGGGAAAGAATACGCAGTATTTT	CASSLSNRGKNTQYF	NA	TRBV27	TRBD1	TRBJ2-3
TGTGCCAGCAGCTTAGTTCCGGGACAGACAAGCTCCTACAATGAGCAGTTCTTC	CASSLVPGQTSSYNEQFF	NA	TRBV13	TRBD1	TRBJ2-1
TGTGCCAGCAGTTATACGGCCCGGGACAATGAGCAGTTCTTC	CASSYTARDNEQFF	NA	TRBV6-5	NA	TRBJ2-1
TGTGCCATCAGTGAGGTTCCTAGCGGGAGAAGGCTCACCGGGGAGCTGTTTTTT	CAISEVPSGRRLTGELFF	NA	TRBV10-3	TRBD2	TRBJ2-2
TGTGCCAGCAGTGAAATAGGGTGGGACTATGGCTACACCTTC	CASSEIGWDYGYTF	NA	TRBV6-1	NA	TRBJ1-2
TGTGCCTGGAGCGCGGTAGGCGGCCGGCTTTCACCCCTCCACTTT	CAWSAVGGRLSPLHF	NA	TRBV30	NA	TRBJ1-6
TGTGCCAGCAGCTTAGGTCTAGGGATCGATGGCTACACCTTC	CASSLGLGIDGYTF	NA	TRBV7-2	NA	TRBJ1-2
TGTGCCAGCGGGGCGGACGGGTCCCTCTACGAGCAGTACTTC	CASGADGSLYEQYF	NA	TRBV10-3	NA	TRBJ2-7
TGCAGTGCTAGAGATGGGGAGCTGTTTTTT	CSARDGELFF	NA	TRBV20-1	NA	TRBJ2-2
TGCGCCAGCAGCTTGTATCCGTTGAACACTGAAGCTTTCTTT	CASSLYPLNTEAFF	few	TRBV5-1	NA	TRBJ1-1
TGTGCCAGCAGCTGGGTAGCGGGATCCTACGAGCAGTACTTC	CASSWVAGSYEQYF	NA	TRBV6-1	TRBD2	TRBJ2-7
TGTGCCAGCAGTGAATACAACGGAGGCTCCTACAATGAGCAGTTCTTC	CASSEYNGGSYNEQFF	NA	TRBV25-1	NA	TRBJ2-1
TGTGCCAGCAGTTACGGCCCGGGACATTTAACCTACGAGCAGTACTTC	CASSYGPGHLTYEQYF	NA	TRBV6-5	NA	TRBJ2-7
TGTGCCACCAGCAGAGACGTTGGCTACGAGCAGTACTTC	CATSRDVGYEQYF	NA	TRBV15	NA	TRBJ2-7
TGCGCCAGCAGCCCCACAGGGATCATGGAGACCCAGTACTTC	CASSPTGIMETQYF	NA	TRBV5-1	NA	TRBJ2-5
TGTGCCAGCAGCTTAGTCTCTGTGGCCTACGAGCAGTACTTC	CASSLVSVAYEQYF	NA	TRBV7-9	NA	TRBJ2-7
TGTGCCAGCATAGACAGGGGATTCTCCTACGAGCAGTACTTC	CASIDRGFSYEQYF	NA	TRBV28	TRBD1	TRBJ2-7
TGTGCCAGCAGCTCGCGGGCGCGGGAGGCCTACAATGAGCAGTTCTTC	CASSSRAREAYNEQFF	NA	TRBV11-2	TRBD2	TRBJ2-1
TGTGCCAGTACTTTGGTGGGAGGGGGTCAAAATGAGCAGTTCTTC	CASTLVGGGQNEQFF	NA	TRBV19	NA	TRBJ2-1
TGTGCCAGCTCACTCTCGCGGGGTGACACCATATATTTT	CASSLSRGDTIYF	NA	TRBV18	NA	TRBJ1-3
TGTGCCAGTAGTCGACAGGGGGCCTCCAATGGCTACACCTTC	CASSRQGASNGYTF	few	TRBV19	TRBD1	TRBJ1-2
TGCGCCAGCAGCCAAGTCGGTGGAATCAGGCCCCAGCATTTT	CASSQVGGIRPQHF	NA	TRBV4-1	NA	TRBJ1-5
TGTGCCAGTAGTACCCACGCTAGCGGGAGGGCCGTTGAGCAGTTCTTC	CASSTHASGRAVEQFF	NA	TRBV19	TRBD2	TRBJ2-1
TGCAGCGTTGAAGGGACAGGGACGAACACTGAAGCTTTCTTT	CSVEGTGTNTEAFF	once	TRBV29-1	TRBD1	TRBJ1-1
TGTGCCAGCTCACCATCGGTCACAGATACGCAGTATTTT	CASSPSVTDTQYF	once	TRBV18	NA	TRBJ2-3
TGTGCCAGCAGCTTCATAGCGGGAGGATACGAGCAGTACTTC	CASSFIAGGYEQYF	NA	TRBV11-2	TRBD2	TRBJ2-7
TGTGCCAGCAGCTTTAGGTTCTCTAGTGGACAGCTTGCAACTAATGAAAAACTGTTTTTT	CASSFRFSSGQLATNEKLFF	NA	TRBV5-5	NA	TRBJ1-4
TGTGCCAGCAGCTTGGCGAGTACCTACACAGATACGCAGTATTTT	CASSLASTYTDTQYF	NA	TRBV5-6	NA	TRBJ2-3
TGTGCCAGCAGCTCCACGGACTTCTACAATGAGCAGTTCTTC	CASSSTDFYNEQFF	NA	TRBV5-5	NA	TRBJ2-1
TGCGCCAGCAGCCACCCGGGACAGCGCACAAAGAAGTATGGCTACACCTTC	CASSHPGQRTKKYGYTF	NA	TRBV4-1	TRBD1	TRBJ1-2
TGCGCCAGCAGCTTGGGGACCGACAATGAGCAGTTCTTC	CASSLGTDNEQFF	few	TRBV5-1	NA	TRBJ2-1
TGTGCCAGCAGTTACGATTTGAACACTGAAGCTTTCTTT	CASSYDLNTEAFF	NA	TRBV6-6	NA	TRBJ1-1
TGCGCCAGCAAATTGGGCGGGGGCAATGAGCAGTTCTTC	CASKLGGGNEQFF	once	TRBV5-1	TRBD2	TRBJ2-1
TGTGCCAGTAGCTCCACAGGGGGAAGTAATGAAAAACTGTTTTTT	CASSSTGGSNEKLFF	NA	TRBV19	TRBD1	TRBJ1-4
TGTGCCATCCAAGCTTTGGGGCGGGAGGACGAGCAGTACTTC	CAIQALGREDEQYF	once	TRBV7-2	TRBD2	TRBJ2-7
TGCAGTGCCGGTCAGCCCCAGCATTTT	CSAGQPQHF	NA	TRBV20-1	NA	TRBJ1-5
TGTGCCAGCTTTTCTTGGCCGGGCGGCAATCAGCCCCAGCATTTT	CASFSWPGGNQPQHF	NA	TRBV28	NA	TRBJ1-5
TGCAGCGTTGCTCACAACGAGCAGTACTTC	CSVAHNEQYF	NA	TRBV29-1	NA	TRBJ2-7
TGTGCCAGCAGCTTGGGACTAGCGGGAGCTGGCACAGATACGCAGTATTTT	CASSLGLAGAGTDTQYF	NA	TRBV7-9	TRBD2	TRBJ2-3